This T cell receptor beta chain stems from a study of CD8+ T cells in alopecia areata. Study-level information: Tofacitinib exposure lasted 6 to 18 months, followed by 6 months off drug.

The germline V gene encodes CDR1 MNHEY and CDR2 SMNVEV (reference sequence). The CDR3 consists of 14 residues. Trimming took off 2 bases at V and 3 bases at J, with 10 bases between the two ends. The treatment here: oral pan-JAK inhibitor, 5-10 mg twice daily. In the case of this clone: Its antigen remains unidentified.

In each case, RNA was isolated and then reverse transcribed into cDNA as the sequencing template. Some clones are missing from TCRdb's copy, which holds only in-frame ones; the method was immunoSEQ multiplex PCR. The data hold approximately 200,000 clones, with about 60% observed a single time. Study observations and caveats: It was lesional scalp, especially alopecia totalis/universalis, that showed higher clonality than normal scalp. While tofacitinib was given, many expanded lesional clones persisted in scalp and blood. Compared with mice, patients displayed less clear TCR sharing, possibly for HLA-related reasons.

This chain links TRBV27 with TRBJ1-1; D is ambiguous. The clonotype was recovered from a human donor with alopecia areata. Material: CD4+ T cells sorted from blood, obtained at week 4, from a patient treated with tofacitinib. This CDR3 is CASSLGGRYTEAFF. CDR3 in DNA: TGTGCCAGCAGTTTAGGAGGGAGATACACTGAAGCTTTCTTT.